This record covers a single T cell receptor (beta chain). Its antigen is unidentified. The sample is drawn from a study of cytomegalovirus exposure and HLA in healthy donors. Study-level points and caveats: Most TCRs appeared rarely, but some public TCRs recurred in many donors. A list of 150 or so TCR beta chains associated with cytomegalovirus was given. In vitro confirmation showed three CMV-associated chains to be CMV antigen specific.

Sequencing was performed with immunoSEQ multiplex PCR; in TCRdb, only in-frame clones are kept and a portion is missing. The sample consists of about 360,000 clones, about nine tenths of them appearing once. Trimming cost V 5 bases and J 2 bases, with 22 bases left between them. The CDR3 consists of 18 residues. Per the germline V gene, CDR1 is SNHLY and CDR2 is FYNNEI. This TCR came from a woman between 18 and 30 years old in good health and CMV-seronegative. The material sequenced was PBMCs. The gene calls are TRBV2 and TRBJ1-5; D may be TRBD1 (6 bases). The DNA for the CDR3 is TGTGCCAGCAGTCCATCCCCACAGGGATCGAGAGGCAATCAGCCCCAGCATTTT. Amino acids: CASSPSPQGSRGNQPQHF.